Below, one TCR beta chain is given with its context. This entry belongs to a study of T-cell reconstitution after alpha-beta-depleted transplantation in children. This CDR3 comprises 13 residues. Trimming cost V 7 bases and J 9 bases; bases outside gene matches: 8. Germline V CDR1 and CDR2: MNHEY, SVGEGT. Construction of the TCRbeta library involved unique molecular identifiers. TCRdb analysed the PCR reads with MiXCR anew, one entry per CDR3 protein. The sample contains some 500,000 distinct CDR3 sequences, 15% to 20% of which appear only once. Sequenced here: PBMCs from the stem cell graft donor, sampled from the stem cell graft. The sequence came from a human donor who donated a stem cell graft to a child with acute lymphoblastic leukemia. J is TRBJ2-1 and V is TRBV6-2 or TRBV6-3, with 8 bases lining up with TRBD1. The CDR3 loop reads CASMRQGYGEQFF. Here the CDR3 DNA reads TGTGCCAGCATGAGACAGGGGTACGGTGAGCAGTTCTTC.